A single count supports the clone carrying this TCR beta chain. What it binds is not known. The CDR3 covers 13 residues. Germline loops: CDR1 GTSNPN, CDR2 SVGIG (reference sequence). V lost 6 bases to trimming and J lost 4 bases, with 15 bases between them. Sequencing of TCR beta was performed on blood CD8+ T cells and on blood CD4+ T cells. Random hexamers were used to reverse transcribe an amount of roughly 0.5 to 1 ug RNA. The TCR beta CDR3 was amplified by immunoSEQ multiplex PCR across 54 Vbeta, 13 Jbeta. TCRdb reanalysed the immunoSEQ multiplex PCR reads using MiXCR and keeps one entry per CDR3 protein. The sample records roughly 180,000 distinct CDR3 sequences, 90% to 95% being singletons. The data originate from a study of CD8 T cells in Susac syndrome. General observations from the study: The authors acknowledged that their TCR sequencing and HLA analysis involved a relatively small number of individuals.

The TCR sequence derives from a human donor in good health. The sequenced sample was CD4+ T cells from PBMCs. The chain employs TRBV30 and TRBJ1-2; D is ambiguous. The CDR3 here is CACTMGDAYGYTF. CDR3 DNA: TGTGCCTGTACAATGGGAGATGCCTATGGCTACACCTTC.